These 20 T cell receptor beta chains came from one sample sequenced in a study of T cells in Graves' hyperthyroidism and ophthalmopathy (dated by TCRdb to between 2018 and 2020). The protocol used for the library was multiplex PCR. The sample was run on an Illumina HiSeq 2000. The TCR beta CDR3 regions were amplified from RNA transcripts. For the first round of RT-PCR on the TCR CDR3, the HTBI primer set was used together with the Qiagen OneStep RT-PCR kit. TCRdb reran the public reads through fastp at Q25 and MiXCR, keeping productive beta chains. Rows are combined by CDR3 protein, so each entry shows the most common genes and DNA. This sample gives a few hundred thousand distinct CDR3 sequences in total; around 25% of them show up just once. The ten largest account for more than 60% of the sample. Sequencing was done on a sample of blood. These receptors came from a man aged 50-59 years with Graves' hyperthyroidism.

The genes are TRBV6-2 or TRBV6-3 and TRBJ2-5; D is perhaps TRBD1 or TRBD2 (5 bases each). Deletions cut 9 bases from V and 4 bases from J, with 15 bases between. This CDR3 has 13 residues. CDR1 and CDR2 (germline): MNHEY, SVGEGT. CDR3 nucleotides: TGTGCCAGTCAAGGGGAGTTTGGAGAGACCCAGTACTTC. Its translation is CASQGEFGETQYF.

The rearrangement joins TRBV20-1 to TRBJ2-3; 7 bases agree with TRBD1. Germline-derived CDR1 and CDR2 are DFQATT and SNEGSKA (reference sequence). The V gene end was trimmed by 5 bases and the J gene end by 8 bases; junction bases not matched to a gene: 13. CDR3 length: 14 amino acids. CDR3 sequence: CSALTGTSYGTQYF. DNA for the CDR3: TGCAGTGCTTTGACAGGGACCTCATATGGTACGCAGTATTTT.

The chain is built from TRBV12-5 and TRBJ2-1, with D possibly matching TRBD2 (5 bases). Trimming removed 2 bases from V and 6 bases from J, with 14 bases in between. The CDR3 runs 15 residues. Germline CDR1 and CDR2: LGHNT and FRNRAP. CDR3 bases: TGTGCTAGTGGTTTGTTCAGCGGTTGGGGCAATGAGCAGTTCTTC. It translates to CASGLFSGWGNEQFF. The variable domain in full, with the rest retrieved from reference TRBV12-5 and TRBJ2-1, is DARVTQTPRHKVTEMGQEVTMRCQPILGHNTVFWYRQTMMQGLELLAYFRNRAPLDDSGMPKDRFSAEMPDATLATLKIQPSEPRDSAVYFCASGLFSGWGNEQFFGPGTRLTVL.

This clonotype has a handful of counts. The chain employs TRBV18 and TRBJ2-3, with D unresolved. The CDR3 is 13 amino acids. V was cut by 3 bases and J by 6 bases, with 10 bases left in between. Germline assignment: CDR1 KGHSH and CDR2 LQKENI. Here the CDR3 reads CASSPGMGDTQYF. The DNA of the CDR3 is TGTGCCAGCTCACCGGGCATGGGGGATACGCAGTATTTT.

CDR3 nucleotides: TGTGCCACCAGCAGAGGGACTAAAGAGACCCAGTACTTC. Translation: CATSRGTKETQYF. The genes are TRBV15 and TRBJ2-5; possibly TRBD2 for D (6 bases). The CDR3 is 13 amino acids. Deletions cut 1 base from V and 3 bases from J, with 6 bases between. CDR1 is LNHNV and CDR2 is YYDKDF in the germline V gene (reference sequence). Using reference TRBV15 and TRBJ2-5 for the parts outside the CDR3, the full variable domain is DAMVIQNPRYQVTQFGKPVTLSCSQTLNHNVMYWYQQKSSQAPKLLFHYYDKDFNNEADTPDNFQSRRPNTSFCFLDIRSPGLGDTAMYLCATSRGTKETQYFGPGTRLLVL.

This clonotype showed up many times. V is TRBV28 and J is TRBJ2-1; TRBD2 agrees at 8 bases. Losses at the gene ends were 6 bases for V and 3 bases for J; bases not matched to a gene: 7. This CDR3 is built from 15 residues. CDR1 is MDHEN, CDR2 SYDVKM, per germline. This chain's CDR3 is CASSQLAEVYNEQFF. CDR3 in DNA: TGTGCCAGCAGCCAACTAGCGGAAGTCTACAATGAGCAGTTCTTC.

A single count supports this clonotype. This chain joins TRBV28 and TRBJ2-1; tentative D call: TRBD1 (6 bases). The CDR3 contains 14 residues. The V end was cut by 8 bases, the J end by 6 bases, with 17 bases between. Germline V gene lookup returns CDR1 MDHEN and CDR2 SYDVKM. Here the CDR3 reads CASRYTGRGNEQFF. DNA of the CDR3: TGTGCCAGCCGTTATACAGGGAGAGGCAATGAGCAGTTCTTC.

This clonotype has more than one count but fewer than ten. The chain has TRBV12-3 or TRBV12-4 and TRBJ1-2; the D is unclear. Trimming took off 6 bases at V and 2 bases at J, with 10 bases between the two ends. The length of the CDR3 is 13 residues. The CDR3 DNA sequence: TGTGCCAGCAGCCACGACGGAAACTATGGCTACACCTTC. Its protein is CASSHDGNYGYTF.

This clonotype is a singleton in its sample. The chain uses TRBV5-6 and TRBJ1-1; maybe TRBD1 (5 bases). The germline CDR1 and CDR2 sequences are SGHDT and YYEEEE. Deletions cut 4 bases from V and 7 bases from J, with 17 bases between. The CDR3 is 14 residues long. The CDR3 region is CASSKTPREGEAFF. The CDR3 bases are TGTGCCAGCAGCAAGACCCCCAGGGAGGGTGAAGCTTTCTTT. Filled out from reference TRBV5-6 and TRBJ1-1, the complete variable domain reads DAGVTQSPTHLIKTRGQQVTLRCSPKSGHDTVSWYQQALGQGPQFIFQYYEEEERQRGNFPDRFSGHQFPNYSSELNVNALLLGDSALYLCASSKTPREGEAFFGQGTRLTVV.

The V gene is TRBV14, the J gene TRBJ2-7; D may be TRBD1 (6 bases). Trimming took 2 bases from V and 3 from J, leaving 8 bases between them. The CDR3 runs to 13 residues. Looked up from germline, CDR1 is SGHDN and CDR2 is FVKESK. The CDR3 DNA sequence: TGTGCCAGCAGCCAATACAGGGACTACGAGCAGTACTTC. Its translation is CASSQYRDYEQYF.

The J gene is TRBJ1-1, the V gene TRBV19; 7 nucleotides line up with TRBD1. Germline V gene data show CDR1 as LNHDA and CDR2 as SQIVND (reference sequence). With 5 bases clipped from V and 10 bases from J, the junction kept 10 bases outside the gene matches. This CDR3 has 13 amino acids. As DNA, the CDR3 is TGTGCCAGTAGTCCTCCTGACAGGGTCCCAGCTTTCTTT. Translating gives CASSPPDRVPAFF.

J is TRBJ2-5 and V is TRBV15, with D perhaps assigned TRBD1 or TRBD2 (5 bases each). The CDR3 contains 13 residues. Trimming left V 4 bases short and J 4 bases short, with 10 bases between. In germline, CDR1 is LNHNV, CDR2 YYDKDF (reference sequence). DNA for the CDR3: TGTGCCACCAGCACTGGGACGCGAGAGACCCAGTACTTC. Its protein product is CATSTGTRETQYF. Full variable domain (remainder filled in from reference TRBV15 and TRBJ2-5): DAMVIQNPRYQVTQFGKPVTLSCSQTLNHNVMYWYQQKSSQAPKLLFHYYDKDFNNEADTPDNFQSRRPNTSFCFLDIRSPGLGDTAMYLCATSTGTRETQYFGPGTRLLVL.

This clonotype was seen a few times. The gene calls are TRBV7-3 and TRBJ1-2; 7 nucleotides agree with TRBD1. The V gene's germline CDR1 is SGHTA and CDR2 FQGTGA. The CDR3 has 17 amino acids. The V gene end was trimmed by 4 bases and the J gene end by 7 bases; junction bases not matched to a gene: 18. Here the CDR3 DNA reads TGTGCCAGCAGCTCTACCCCCCGGGACAGCGGAATAACTGGCTACACCTTC. It translates to CASSSTPRDSGITGYTF.

The chain links TRBV28 to TRBJ2-5, with 8 bases fitting TRBD2. The CDR3 runs 14 residues. Germline lookup yields CDR1 MDHEN and CDR2 SYDVKM. V shed 5 bases and J 5 bases; nucleotides not matched to a gene: 7. CDR3 nucleotide sequence: TGTGCCAGCAGTAAGGCGGGAGGTAGGGAGACCCAGTACTTC. This encodes CASSKAGGRETQYF.

The chain is built from TRBV29-1 and TRBJ2-5; 8 bases map to TRBD2. The CDR3 is 15 residues long. Germline assignment: CDR1 SQVTM and CDR2 ANQGSEA. Trimming took 4 bases from V and 8 from J; bases not matched to a gene: 15. The CDR3 sequence: CSVVGGELARVTQYF. CDR3 nucleotides: TGCAGCGTTGTCGGGGGGGAGCTAGCGAGAGTTACCCAGTACTTC.

This chain uses TRBV6-5 with TRBJ2-7; the D is unclear. The CDR3 runs 14 residues. Trimming pared 0 bases from V and 2 bases from J, leaving 8 bases between. CDR1 MNHEY and CDR2 SVGAGI come from the germline V gene. The CDR3 region has the DNA TGTGCCAGCAGTTACTCAGGGATTCCCTACGAGCAGTACTTC. Translation gives CASSYSGIPYEQYF.

This chain connects TRBV27 to TRBJ2-7; D possibly corresponds to TRBD2 (7 bases). Germline-derived CDR1 and CDR2 are MNHEY and SMNVEV (reference sequence). V shed 8 bases and J shed 0 bases, with 11 bases lying between them. The CDR3 is made up of 13 amino acids. DNA for the CDR3: TGTGCCAGCGGGAGGGGGGCCTCCTACGAGCAGTACTTC. Encoded protein: CASGRGASYEQYF.

This clonotype has only a few counts. The rearrangement joins TRBV18 to TRBJ2-3, with 12 bases that match TRBD2. This CDR3 has 19 residues. Germline CDR1 reads KGHSH; CDR2 reads LQKENI. With 0 bases clipped from V and 0 bases from J, the junction kept 7 bases outside the gene matches. Written as DNA, the CDR3 is TGTGCCAGCTCACCACCGATGACTAGCGGGAGATGGAGCACAGATACGCAGTATTTT. It is translated as CASSPPMTSGRWSTDTQYF.

The chain carries TRBV6-2 or TRBV6-3 and TRBJ1-1, with 10 bases aligning to TRBD1. The CDR3 contains 15 residues. The germline CDR1 and CDR2 sequences are MNHEY and SVGEGT. V trimming: 6 bases; J trimming: 7 bases; junction bases outside the gene matches: 11. CDR3 sequence reads: CASRPPDRGYLEAFF. DNA for the CDR3: TGTGCCAGCAGACCGCCGGACAGGGGGTACCTTGAAGCTTTCTTT.

This clonotype was seen many times. The V call is TRBV7-3, the J call TRBJ2-7; 11 bases are shared with TRBD2. This CDR3 is built from 15 residues. The V gene's germline CDR1 is SGHTA and CDR2 FQGTGA. V was pared by 2 bases and J by 0 bases, with 0 bases of the junction left unmatched. The CDR3 DNA sequence: TGTGCCAGCAGCTTACTAGCGGGAGGCTCCTACGAGCAGTACTTC. It translates to CASSLLAGGSYEQYF.